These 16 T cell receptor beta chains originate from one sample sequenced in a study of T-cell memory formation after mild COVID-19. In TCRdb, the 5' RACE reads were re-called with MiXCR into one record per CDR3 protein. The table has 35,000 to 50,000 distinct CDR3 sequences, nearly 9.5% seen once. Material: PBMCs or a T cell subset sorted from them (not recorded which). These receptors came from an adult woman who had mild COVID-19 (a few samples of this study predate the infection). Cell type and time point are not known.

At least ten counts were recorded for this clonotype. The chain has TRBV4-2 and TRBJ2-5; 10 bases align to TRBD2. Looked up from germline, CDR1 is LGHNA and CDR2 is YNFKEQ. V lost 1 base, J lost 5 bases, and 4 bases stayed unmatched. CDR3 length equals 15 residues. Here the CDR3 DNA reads TGTGCCAGCAGCCAAGTCGGACTAGCGGCCGAGACCCAGTACTTC. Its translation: CASSQVGLAAETQYF.

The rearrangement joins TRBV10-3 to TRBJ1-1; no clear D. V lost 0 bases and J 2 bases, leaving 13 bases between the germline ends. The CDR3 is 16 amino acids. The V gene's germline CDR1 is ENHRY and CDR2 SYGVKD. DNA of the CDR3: TGTGCCATCAGTGAGTCGGTAGGACGAGGTAACACTGAAGCTTTCTTT. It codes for CAISESVGRGNTEAFF.

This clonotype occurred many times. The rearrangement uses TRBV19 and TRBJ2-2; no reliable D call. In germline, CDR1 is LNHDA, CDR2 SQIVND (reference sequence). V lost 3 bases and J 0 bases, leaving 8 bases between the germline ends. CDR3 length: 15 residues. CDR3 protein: CASSIKTANTGELFF. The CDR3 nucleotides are TGTGCCAGTAGTATCAAAACAGCGAACACCGGGGAGCTGTTTTTT. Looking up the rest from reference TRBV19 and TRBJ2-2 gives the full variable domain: DGGITQSPKYLFRKEGQNVTLSCEQNLNHDAMYWYRQDPGQGLRLIYYSQIVNDFQKGDIAEGYSVSREKKESFPLTVTSAQKNPTAFYLCASSIKTANTGELFFGEGSRLTVL.

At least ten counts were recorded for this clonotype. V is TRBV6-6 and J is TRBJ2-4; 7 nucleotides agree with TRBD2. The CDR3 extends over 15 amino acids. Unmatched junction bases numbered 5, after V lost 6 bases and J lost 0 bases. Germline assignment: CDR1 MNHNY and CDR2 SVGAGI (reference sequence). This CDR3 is CASSSGGLAKNIQYF. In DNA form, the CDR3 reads TGTGCCAGCAGCTCGGGGGGTCTAGCCAAAAACATTCAGTACTTC.

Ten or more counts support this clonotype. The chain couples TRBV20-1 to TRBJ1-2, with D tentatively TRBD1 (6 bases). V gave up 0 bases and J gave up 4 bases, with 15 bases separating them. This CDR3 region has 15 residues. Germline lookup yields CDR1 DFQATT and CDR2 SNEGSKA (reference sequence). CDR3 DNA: TGCAGTGCTAGAGACAAAACAGGGTTCACCTATGGCTACACCTTC. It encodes CSARDKTGFTYGYTF.

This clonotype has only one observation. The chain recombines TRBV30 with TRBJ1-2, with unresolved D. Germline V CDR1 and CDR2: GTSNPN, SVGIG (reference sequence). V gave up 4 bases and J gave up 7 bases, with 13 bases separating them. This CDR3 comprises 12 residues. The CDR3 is CAWTTSGPGYTF. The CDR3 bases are TGTGCCTGGACCACGTCCGGGCCTGGCTACACCTTC.

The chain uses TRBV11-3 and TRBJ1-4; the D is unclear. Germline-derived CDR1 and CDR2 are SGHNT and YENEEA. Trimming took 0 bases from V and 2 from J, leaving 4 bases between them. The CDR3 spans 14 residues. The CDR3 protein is CASSLEGTNEKLFF. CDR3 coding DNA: TGTGCCAGCAGCTTAGAAGGGACTAATGAAAAACTGTTTTTT. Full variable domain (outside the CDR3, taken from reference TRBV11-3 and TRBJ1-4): EAGVVQSPRYKIIEKKQPVAFWCNPISGHNTLYWYLQNLGQGPELLIRYENEEAVDDSQLPKDRFSAERLKGVDSTLKIQPAELGDSAVYLCASSLEGTNEKLFFGSGTQLSVL.

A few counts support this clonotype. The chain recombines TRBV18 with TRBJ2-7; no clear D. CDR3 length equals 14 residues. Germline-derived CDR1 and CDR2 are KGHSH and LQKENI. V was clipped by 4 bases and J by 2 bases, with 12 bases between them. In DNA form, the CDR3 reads TGTGCCAGCTCACGGGAAGACACTACCTACGAGCAGTACTTC. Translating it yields CASSREDTTYEQYF. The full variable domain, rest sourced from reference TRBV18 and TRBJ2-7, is NAGVMQNPRHLVRRRGQEARLRCSPMKGHSHVYWYRQLPEEGLKFMVYLQKENIIDESGMPKERFSAEFPKEGPSILRIQQVVRGDSAAYFCASSREDTTYEQYFGPGTRLTVT.

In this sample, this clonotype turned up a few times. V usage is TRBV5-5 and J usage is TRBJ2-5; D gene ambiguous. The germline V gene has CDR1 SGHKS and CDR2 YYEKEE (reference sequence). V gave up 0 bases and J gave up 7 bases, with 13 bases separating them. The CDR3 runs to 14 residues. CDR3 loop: CASSLGQLIRTQYF. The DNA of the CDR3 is TGTGCCAGCAGCTTGGGGCAGCTTATCAGGACCCAGTACTTC.

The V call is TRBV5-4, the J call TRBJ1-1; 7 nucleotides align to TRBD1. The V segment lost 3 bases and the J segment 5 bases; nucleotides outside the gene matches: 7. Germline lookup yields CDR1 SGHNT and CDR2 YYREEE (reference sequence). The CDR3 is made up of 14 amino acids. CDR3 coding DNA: TGTGCCAGCAGCTCCGGACAGGCTCATACTGAAGCTTTCTTT. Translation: CASSSGQAHTEAFF.

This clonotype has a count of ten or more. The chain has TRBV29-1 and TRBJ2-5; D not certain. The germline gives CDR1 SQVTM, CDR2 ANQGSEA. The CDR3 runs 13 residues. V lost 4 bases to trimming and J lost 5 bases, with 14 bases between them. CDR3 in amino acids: CSVAKPPRETQYF. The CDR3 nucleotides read TGCAGCGTTGCGAAGCCTCCCCGGGAGACCCAGTACTTC.

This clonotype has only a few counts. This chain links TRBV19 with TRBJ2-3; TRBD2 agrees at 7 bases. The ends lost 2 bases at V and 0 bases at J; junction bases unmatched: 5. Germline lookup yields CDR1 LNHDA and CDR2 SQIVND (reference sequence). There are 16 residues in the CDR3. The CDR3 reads CASSIRAGPSTDTQYF. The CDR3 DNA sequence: TGTGCCAGTAGTATAAGAGCGGGGCCTAGCACAGATACGCAGTATTTT. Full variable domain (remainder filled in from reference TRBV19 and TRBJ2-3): DGGITQSPKYLFRKEGQNVTLSCEQNLNHDAMYWYRQDPGQGLRLIYYSQIVNDFQKGDIAEGYSVSREKKESFPLTVTSAQKNPTAFYLCASSIRAGPSTDTQYFGPGTRLTVL.

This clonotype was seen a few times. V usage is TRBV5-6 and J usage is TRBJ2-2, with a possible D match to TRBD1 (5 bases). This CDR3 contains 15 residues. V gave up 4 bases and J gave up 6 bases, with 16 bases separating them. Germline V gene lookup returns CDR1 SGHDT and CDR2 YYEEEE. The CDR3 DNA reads TGTGCCAGCAGCCCCTACCCGCAGGGTCCCGGGGAGCTGTTTTTT. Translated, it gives CASSPYPQGPGELFF.

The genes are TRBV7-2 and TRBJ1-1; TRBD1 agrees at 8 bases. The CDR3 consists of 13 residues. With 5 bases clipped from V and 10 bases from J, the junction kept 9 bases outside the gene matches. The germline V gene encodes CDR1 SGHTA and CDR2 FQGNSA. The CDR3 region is CASSGRTGSLAFF. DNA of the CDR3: TGTGCCAGCAGCGGGCGGACAGGGAGTTTAGCTTTCTTT.

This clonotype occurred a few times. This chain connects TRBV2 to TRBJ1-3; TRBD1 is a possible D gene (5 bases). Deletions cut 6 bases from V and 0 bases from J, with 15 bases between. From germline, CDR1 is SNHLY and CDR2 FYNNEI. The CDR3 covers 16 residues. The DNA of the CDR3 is TGTGCCAGCAGCGAGGGGACGGCCGTCTCTGGAAACACCATATATTTT. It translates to CASSEGTAVSGNTIYF.

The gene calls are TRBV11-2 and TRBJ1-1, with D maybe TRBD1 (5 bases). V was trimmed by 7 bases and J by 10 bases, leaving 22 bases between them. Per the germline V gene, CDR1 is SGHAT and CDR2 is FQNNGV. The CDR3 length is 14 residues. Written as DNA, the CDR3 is TGTGCCAGCACCCACATTGGTAGGGCTGGGGGAGCTTTCTTT. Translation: CASTHIGRAGGAFF. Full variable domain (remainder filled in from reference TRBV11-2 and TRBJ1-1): EAGVAQSPRYKIIEKRQSVAFWCNPISGHATLYWYQQILGQGPKLLIQFQNNGVVDDSQLPKDRFSAERLKGVDSTLKIQPAKLEDSAVYLCASTHIGRAGGAFFGQGTRLTVV.